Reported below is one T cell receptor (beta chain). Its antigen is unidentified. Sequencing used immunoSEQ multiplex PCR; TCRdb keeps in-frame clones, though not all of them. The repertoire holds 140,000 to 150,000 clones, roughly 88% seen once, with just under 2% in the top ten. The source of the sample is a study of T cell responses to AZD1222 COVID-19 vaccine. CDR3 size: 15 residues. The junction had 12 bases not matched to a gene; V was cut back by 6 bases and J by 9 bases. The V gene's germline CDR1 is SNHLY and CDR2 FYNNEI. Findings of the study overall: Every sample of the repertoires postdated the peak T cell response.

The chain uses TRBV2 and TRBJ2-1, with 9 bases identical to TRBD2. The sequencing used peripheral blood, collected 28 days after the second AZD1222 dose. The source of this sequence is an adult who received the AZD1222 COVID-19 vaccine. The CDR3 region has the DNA TGTGCCAGCAGACCAGGCGGGGGGGGCCTGGTTGAGCAGTTCTTC. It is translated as CASRPGGGGLVEQFF.